The present entry profiles one T cell receptor (beta chain) with its context. Its target is not known. The record originates from a study of early T cells in non-severe SARS-CoV-2 infection. In the study overall: Whole-blood bulk RNA, unsorted, was sequenced, and chains were unpaired. Study outcomes and limitations: Clonotype matching in VDJdb favored anti-spike CD8 responses and did not capture private and CD4 specificities.

Germline CDR1 reads SGHTA; CDR2 reads FQGNSA. Trimming removed 8 bases at V and 0 bases at J, with 16 bases between. CDR3 length: 16 amino acids. The library protocol tagged individual cDNA molecules with unique molecular identifiers. TCRdb reprocessed the 5' RACE reads with MiXCR, giving one entry per CDR3 protein. Of some 62,000 distinct CDR3 sequences listed, roughly a tenth are singletons. This chain joins TRBV7-2 and TRBJ2-2; D unresolved. Sequencing used whole blood. The receptor comes from an adult who was a healthcare worker with PCR-confirmed SARS-CoV-2 infection or an uninfected control (not recorded which). The CDR3 spells CASANEDVSNTGELFF. The CDR3 coding sequence is TGTGCCAGCGCTAATGAGGACGTCTCGAACACCGGGGAGCTGTTTTTT.